This T cell receptor (beta chain) was obtained from a study of post-analysis software for immune sequencing data. Study summary: There were relapsing-remitting, secondary progressive and progressive-relapsing multiple sclerosis among the disease courses included. Study observations and caveats: Patients had higher frequencies than controls of five or six TRBV segments, including TRBV5-6, TRBV5-1 and TRBV20-1.

About this clonotype: Its target is unknown.

The library was made from cDNA and included unique molecular identifiers. MiXCR, applied by TCRdb to the PCR reads, yields one record per CDR3 protein. The sample contains approximately 770,000 distinct CDR3 sequences, more than 45% of which appear only once. Germline-derived CDR1 and CDR2 are SQVTM and ANQGSEA. V was pared by 8 bases and J by 2 bases, with 9 bases of the junction left unmatched. The CDR3 is 14 amino acids. The genes are TRBV29-1 and TRBJ2-5; TRBD2 matches at 9 bases. The sequenced sample was blood. The TCR sequence derives from a girl aged 10-17 years with multiple sclerosis. The CDR3 region has the DNA TGCAGCTCCGGACTAGCGAACATACAAGAGACCCAGTACTTC. Translated: CSSGLANIQETQYF. Combining the CDR3 with reference TRBV29-1 and TRBJ2-5 gives the whole variable domain SAVISQKPSRDICQRGTSLTIQCQVDSQVTMMFWYRQQPGQSLTLIATANQGSEATYESGFVIDKFPISRPNLTFSTLTVSNMSPEDSSIYLCSSGLANIQETQYFGPGTRLLVL.